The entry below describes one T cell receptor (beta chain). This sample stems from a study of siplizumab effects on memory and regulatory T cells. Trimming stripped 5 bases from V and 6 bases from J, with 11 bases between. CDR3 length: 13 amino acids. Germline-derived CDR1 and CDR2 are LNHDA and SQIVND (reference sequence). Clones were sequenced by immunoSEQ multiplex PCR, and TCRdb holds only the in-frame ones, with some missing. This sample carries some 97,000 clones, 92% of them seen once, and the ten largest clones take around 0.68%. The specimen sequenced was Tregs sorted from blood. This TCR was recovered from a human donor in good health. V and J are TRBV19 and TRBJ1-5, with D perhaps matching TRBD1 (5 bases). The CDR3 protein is CASSEGRGQPQHF. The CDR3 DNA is TGTGCCAGTAGTGAGGGGCGAGGTCAGCCCCAGCATTTT.